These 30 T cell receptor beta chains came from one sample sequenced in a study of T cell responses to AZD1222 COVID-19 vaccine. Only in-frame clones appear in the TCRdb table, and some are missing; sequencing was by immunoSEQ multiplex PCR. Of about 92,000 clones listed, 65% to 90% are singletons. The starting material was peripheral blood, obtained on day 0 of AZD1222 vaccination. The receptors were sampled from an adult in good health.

The CDR3 region has the DNA TGTGCCAGCAGCCGCGACAGGGTGGGAGGAAACACCATATATTTT. As protein: CASSRDRVGGNTIYF. The V gene is TRBV7-2, the J gene TRBJ1-3; 7 positions agree with TRBD1. The trim removed 5 bases at V and 4 bases at J, leaving 8 bases unmatched. This CDR3 has 15 residues. Germline assignment: CDR1 SGHTA and CDR2 FQGNSA.

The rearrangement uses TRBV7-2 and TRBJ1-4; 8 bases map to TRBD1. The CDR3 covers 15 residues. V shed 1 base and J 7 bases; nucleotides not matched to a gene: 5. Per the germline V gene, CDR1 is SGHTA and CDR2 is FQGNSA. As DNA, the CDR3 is TGTGCCAGCAGCTTAGTTGGGACAGGAAGTGAAAAACTGTTTTTT. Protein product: CASSLVGTGSEKLFF.

The CDR3 here is CASSSIPSGTGVSNTEAFF. In DNA form, the CDR3 reads TGCGCCAGCAGCTCGATCCCTTCCGGGACAGGGGTTTCGAACACTGAAGCTTTCTTT. The chain uses TRBV5-1 and TRBJ1-1, with 10 nucleotides matching TRBD1. The ends lost 3 bases at V and 1 base at J; junction bases unmatched: 15. This CDR3 comprises 19 residues. In germline, CDR1 is SGHRS, CDR2 YFSETQ. Supplemented by reference TRBV5-1 and TRBJ1-1, the full variable domain reads KAGVTQTPRYLIKTRGQQVTLSCSPISGHRSVSWYQQTPGQGLQFLFEYFSETQRNKGNFPGRFSGRQFSNSRSEMNVSTLELGDSALYLCASSSIPSGTGVSNTEAFFGQGTRLTVV.

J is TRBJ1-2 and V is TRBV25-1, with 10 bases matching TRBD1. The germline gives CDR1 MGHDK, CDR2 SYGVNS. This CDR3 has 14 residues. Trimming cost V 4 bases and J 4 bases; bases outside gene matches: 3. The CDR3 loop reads CASSAGQGVYGYTF. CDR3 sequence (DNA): TGTGCCAGCAGTGCAGGACAGGGGGTCTATGGCTACACCTTC.

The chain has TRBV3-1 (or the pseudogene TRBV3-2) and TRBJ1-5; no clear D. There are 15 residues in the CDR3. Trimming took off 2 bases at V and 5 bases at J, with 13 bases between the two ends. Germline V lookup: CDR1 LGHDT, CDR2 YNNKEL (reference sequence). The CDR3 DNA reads TGTGCCAGCAGCCAAACCGGGCGGTTAGATCAGCCCCAGCATTTT. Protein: CASSQTGRLDQPQHF.

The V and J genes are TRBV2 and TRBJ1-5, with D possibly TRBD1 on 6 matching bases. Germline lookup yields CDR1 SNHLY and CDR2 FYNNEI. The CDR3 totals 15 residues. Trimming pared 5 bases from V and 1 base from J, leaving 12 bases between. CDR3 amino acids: CASSLQGLSNQPQHF. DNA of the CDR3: TGTGCCAGCAGTCTACAGGGTTTGAGCAATCAGCCCCAGCATTTT.

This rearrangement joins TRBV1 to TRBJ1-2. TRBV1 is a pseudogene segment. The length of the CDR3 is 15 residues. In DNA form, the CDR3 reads TGCACCAGCAGCCAATCGGACCTAGGTAGGGATGGCTACACCTTC. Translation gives CTSSQSDLGRDGYTF.

CDR3 in amino acids: CATADRGHNEQFF. The CDR3 DNA follows: TGTGCCACCGCCGACAGGGGCCACAATGAGCAGTTCTTC. The chain carries TRBV19 and TRBJ2-1; 8 bases match TRBD1. V lost 10 bases to trimming and J lost 5 bases; unmatched junction nucleotides: 7. Germline V lookup: CDR1 LNHDA, CDR2 SQIVND (reference sequence). The CDR3 length is 13 residues.

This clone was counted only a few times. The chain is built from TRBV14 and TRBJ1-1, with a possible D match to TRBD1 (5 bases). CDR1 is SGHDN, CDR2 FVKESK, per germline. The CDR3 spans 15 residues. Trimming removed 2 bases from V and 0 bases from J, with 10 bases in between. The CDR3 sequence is CASSQPTGLNTEAFF. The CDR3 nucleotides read TGTGCCAGCAGCCAACCCACAGGCTTGAACACTGAAGCTTTCTTT. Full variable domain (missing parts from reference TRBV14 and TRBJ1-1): EAGVTQFPSHSVIEKGQTVTLRCDPISGHDNLYWYRRVMGKEIKFLLHFVKESKQDESGMPNNRFLAERTGGTYSTLKVQPAELEDSGVYFCASSQPTGLNTEAFFGQGTRLTVV.

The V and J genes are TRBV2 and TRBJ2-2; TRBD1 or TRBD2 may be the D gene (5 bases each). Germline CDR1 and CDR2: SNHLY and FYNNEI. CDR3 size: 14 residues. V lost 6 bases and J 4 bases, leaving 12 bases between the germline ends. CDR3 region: CASRTVGRTGELFF. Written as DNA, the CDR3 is TGTGCCAGCAGGACCGTGGGACGCACCGGGGAGCTGTTTTTT.

The CDR3 loop reads CASTPPEENTEAFF. As DNA, the CDR3 is TGTGCCAGCACCCCTCCCGAAGAGAACACTGAAGCTTTCTTT. V usage is TRBV13 and J usage is TRBJ1-1; D not resolved. The germline V and J ends were trimmed by 7 bases and 1 base, with 13 bases remaining between them. The CDR3 has 14 amino acids. Germline assignment: CDR1 PRHDT and CDR2 FYEKMQ (reference sequence).

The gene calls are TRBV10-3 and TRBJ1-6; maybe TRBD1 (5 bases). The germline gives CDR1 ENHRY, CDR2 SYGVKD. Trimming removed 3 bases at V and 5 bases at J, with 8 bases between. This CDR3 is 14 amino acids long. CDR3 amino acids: CAISERDDNSPLHF. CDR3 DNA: TGTGCCATCAGTGAACGGGACGATAATTCACCCCTCCACTTT.

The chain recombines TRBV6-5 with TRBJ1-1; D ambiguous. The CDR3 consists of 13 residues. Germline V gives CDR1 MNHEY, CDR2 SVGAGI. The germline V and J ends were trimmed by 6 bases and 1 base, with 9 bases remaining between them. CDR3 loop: CASSFGENTEAFF. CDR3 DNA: TGTGCCAGCAGCTTTGGAGAGAACACTGAAGCTTTCTTT.

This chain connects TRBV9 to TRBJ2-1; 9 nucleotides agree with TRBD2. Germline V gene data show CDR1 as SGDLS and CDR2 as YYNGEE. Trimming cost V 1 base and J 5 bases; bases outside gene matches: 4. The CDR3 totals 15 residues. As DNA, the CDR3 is TGTGCCAGCAGCGTAAGCGGGAGGTCCCACAATGAGCAGTTCTTC. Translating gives CASSVSGRSHNEQFF.

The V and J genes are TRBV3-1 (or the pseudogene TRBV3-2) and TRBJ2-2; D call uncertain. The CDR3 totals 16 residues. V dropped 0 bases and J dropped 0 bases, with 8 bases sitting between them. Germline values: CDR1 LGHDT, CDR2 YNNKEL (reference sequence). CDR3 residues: CASSQELRSNTGELFF. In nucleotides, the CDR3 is TGTGCCAGCAGCCAAGAATTGCGGTCGAACACCGGGGAGCTGTTTTTT.

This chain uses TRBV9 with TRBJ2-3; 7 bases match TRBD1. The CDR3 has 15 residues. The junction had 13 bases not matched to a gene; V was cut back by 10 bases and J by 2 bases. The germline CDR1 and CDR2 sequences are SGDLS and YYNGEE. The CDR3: CASAPGTADTDTQYF. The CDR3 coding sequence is TGTGCCTCTGCCCCCGGGACAGCCGACACAGATACGCAGTATTTT.

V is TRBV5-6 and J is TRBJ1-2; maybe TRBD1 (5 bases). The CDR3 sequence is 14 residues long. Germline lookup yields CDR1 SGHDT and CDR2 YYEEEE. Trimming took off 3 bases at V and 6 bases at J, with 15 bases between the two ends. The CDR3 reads CASSSPGGSNGYTF. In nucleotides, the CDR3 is TGTGCCAGCAGCTCCCCGGGGGGGTCGAATGGCTACACCTTC.

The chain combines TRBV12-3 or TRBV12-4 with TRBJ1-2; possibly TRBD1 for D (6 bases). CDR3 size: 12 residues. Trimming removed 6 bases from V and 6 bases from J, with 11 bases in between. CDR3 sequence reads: CASRDSLHGYTF. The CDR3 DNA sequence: TGTGCCAGCAGGGACAGCTTACATGGCTACACCTTC.

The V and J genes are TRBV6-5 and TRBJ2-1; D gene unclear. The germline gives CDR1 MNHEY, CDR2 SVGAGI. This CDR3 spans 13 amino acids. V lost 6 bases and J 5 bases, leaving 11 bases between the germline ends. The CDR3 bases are TGTGCCAGCAGCAATACACGGGACAATGAGCAGTTCTTC. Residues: CASSNTRDNEQFF.

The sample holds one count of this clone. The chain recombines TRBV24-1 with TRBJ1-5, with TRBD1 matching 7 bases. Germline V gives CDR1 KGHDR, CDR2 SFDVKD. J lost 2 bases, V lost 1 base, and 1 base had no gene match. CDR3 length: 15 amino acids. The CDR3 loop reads CATSDFGTGNQPQHF. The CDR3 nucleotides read TGTGCCACCAGTGATTTTGGGACAGGCAATCAGCCCCAGCATTTT.

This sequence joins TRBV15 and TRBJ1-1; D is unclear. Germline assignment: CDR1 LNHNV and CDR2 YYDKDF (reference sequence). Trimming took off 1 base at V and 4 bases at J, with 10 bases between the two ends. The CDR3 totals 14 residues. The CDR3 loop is CATSRGTQSTEAFF. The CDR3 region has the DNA TGTGCCACCAGCAGAGGCACACAGAGCACTGAAGCTTTCTTT.

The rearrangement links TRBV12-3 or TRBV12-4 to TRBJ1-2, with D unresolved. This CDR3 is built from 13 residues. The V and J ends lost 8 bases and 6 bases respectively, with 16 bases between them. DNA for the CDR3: TGTGCCAGCCGCACGGCTAATAGGGATGGCTACACCTTC. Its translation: CASRTANRDGYTF.

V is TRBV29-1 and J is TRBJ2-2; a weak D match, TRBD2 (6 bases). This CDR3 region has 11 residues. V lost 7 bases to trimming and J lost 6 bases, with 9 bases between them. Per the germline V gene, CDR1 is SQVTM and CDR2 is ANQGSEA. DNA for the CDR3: TGCAGCGCCTGGGGGGCCGGGGAGCTGTTTTTT. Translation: CSAWGAGELFF.

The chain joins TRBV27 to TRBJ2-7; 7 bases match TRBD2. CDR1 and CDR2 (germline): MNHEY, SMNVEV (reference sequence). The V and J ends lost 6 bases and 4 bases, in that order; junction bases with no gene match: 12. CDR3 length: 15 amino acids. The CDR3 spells CASSGRGVGDYEQYF. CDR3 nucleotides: TGTGCCAGCAGCGGCCGGGGGGTCGGCGATTACGAGCAGTACTTC.

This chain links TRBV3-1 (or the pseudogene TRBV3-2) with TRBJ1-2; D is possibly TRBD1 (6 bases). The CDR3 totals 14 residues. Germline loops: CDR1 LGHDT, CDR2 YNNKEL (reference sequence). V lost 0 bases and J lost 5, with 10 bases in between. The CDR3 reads CASSQEQGSYGYTF. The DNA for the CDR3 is TGTGCCAGCAGCCAAGAGCAGGGGTCGTATGGCTACACCTTC.

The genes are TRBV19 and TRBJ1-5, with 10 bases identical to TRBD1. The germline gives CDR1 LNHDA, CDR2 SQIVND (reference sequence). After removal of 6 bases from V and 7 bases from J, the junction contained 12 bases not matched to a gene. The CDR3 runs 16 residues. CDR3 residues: CASSQWGTGAGQPQHF. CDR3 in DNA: TGTGCCAGTAGCCAATGGGGGACAGGGGCAGGCCAGCCCCAGCATTTT.

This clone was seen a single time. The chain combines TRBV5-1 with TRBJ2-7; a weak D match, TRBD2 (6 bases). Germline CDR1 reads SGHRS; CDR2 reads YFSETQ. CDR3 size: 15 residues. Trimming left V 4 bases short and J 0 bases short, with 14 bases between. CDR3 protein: CASSGGLPSSYEQYF. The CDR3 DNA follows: TGCGCCAGCAGCGGGGGACTTCCGAGCTCCTACGAGCAGTACTTC.

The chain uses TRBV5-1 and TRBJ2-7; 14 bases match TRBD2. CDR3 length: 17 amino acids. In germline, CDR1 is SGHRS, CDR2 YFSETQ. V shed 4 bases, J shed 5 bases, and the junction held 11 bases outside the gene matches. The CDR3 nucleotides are TGCGCCAGCAGCGAGGGGGGACTAGCGGGAGCGGGCCACGAGCAGTACTTC. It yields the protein CASSEGGLAGAGHEQYF.

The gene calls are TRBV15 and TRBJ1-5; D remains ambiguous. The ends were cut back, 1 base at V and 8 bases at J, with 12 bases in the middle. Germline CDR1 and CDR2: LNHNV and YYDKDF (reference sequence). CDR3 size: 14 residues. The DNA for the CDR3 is TGTGCCACCAGCAGAGGATCAGACGAAAAGCCCCAGCATTTT. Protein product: CATSRGSDEKPQHF.

Written as DNA, the CDR3 is TGCGCCAGCAGCAGGGATAACACCGGGGAGCTGTTTTTT. The encoded protein is CASSRDNTGELFF. This chain joins TRBV10-1 and TRBJ2-2, with TRBD1 as a possible D gene (5 bases). The V gene lost 6 bases and the J gene lost 2 bases, with 7 bases spanning the gap. Germline V gives CDR1 WNHNN, CDR2 SYGVQD (reference sequence). The CDR3 runs to 13 residues.